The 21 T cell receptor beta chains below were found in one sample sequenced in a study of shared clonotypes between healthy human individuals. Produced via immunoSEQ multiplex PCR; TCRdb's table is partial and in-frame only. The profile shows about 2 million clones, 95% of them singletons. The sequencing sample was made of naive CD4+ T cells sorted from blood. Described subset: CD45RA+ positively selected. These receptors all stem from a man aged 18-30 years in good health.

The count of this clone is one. The CDR3 is CASSASGYGSKDNSPLHF. The CDR3, as DNA: TGTGCCAGCAGTGCCTCGGGGTACGGATCTAAGGATAATTCACCCCTCCACTTT. The chain joins TRBV2 to TRBJ1-6; the D is unclear. This CDR3 has 18 residues. The germline V gene has CDR1 SNHLY and CDR2 FYNNEI. V lost 4 bases and J 5 bases, leaving 21 bases between the germline ends.

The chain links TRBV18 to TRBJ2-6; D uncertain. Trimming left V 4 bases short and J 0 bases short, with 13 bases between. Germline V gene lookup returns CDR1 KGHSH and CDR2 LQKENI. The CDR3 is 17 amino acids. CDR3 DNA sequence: TGTGCCAGCTCACAGACGGGCACATACTCTGGGGCCAACGTCCTGACTTTC. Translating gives CASSQTGTYSGANVLTF.

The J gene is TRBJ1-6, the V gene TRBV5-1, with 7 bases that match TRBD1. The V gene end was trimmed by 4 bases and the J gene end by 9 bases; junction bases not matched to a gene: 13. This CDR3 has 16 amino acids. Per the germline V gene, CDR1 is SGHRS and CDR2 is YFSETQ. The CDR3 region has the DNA TGCGCCAGCAGCCCCGGAGCACGACAGGGCAGTTCACCCCTCCACTTT. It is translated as CASSPGARQGSSPLHF.

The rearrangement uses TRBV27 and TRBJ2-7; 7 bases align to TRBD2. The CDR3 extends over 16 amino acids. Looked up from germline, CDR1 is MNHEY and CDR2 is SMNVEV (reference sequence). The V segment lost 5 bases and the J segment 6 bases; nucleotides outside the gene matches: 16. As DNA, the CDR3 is TGTGCCAGCAGTACCGCCGGGGGGAGGGCCTCGGGCGAGCAGTACTTC. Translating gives CASSTAGGRASGEQYF.

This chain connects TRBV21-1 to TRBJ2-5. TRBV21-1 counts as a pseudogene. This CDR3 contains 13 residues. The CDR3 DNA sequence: TGTGCCAGCAGCAAAGGGGAACAAGAGACCCAGTACTTC. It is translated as CASSKGEQETQYF.

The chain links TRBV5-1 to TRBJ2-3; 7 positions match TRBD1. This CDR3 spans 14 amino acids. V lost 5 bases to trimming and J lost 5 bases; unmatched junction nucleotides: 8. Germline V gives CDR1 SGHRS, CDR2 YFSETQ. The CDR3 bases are TGCGCCAGCAGTTATGAGGGGGCAAGAGATACGCAGTATTTT. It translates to CASSYEGARDTQYF.

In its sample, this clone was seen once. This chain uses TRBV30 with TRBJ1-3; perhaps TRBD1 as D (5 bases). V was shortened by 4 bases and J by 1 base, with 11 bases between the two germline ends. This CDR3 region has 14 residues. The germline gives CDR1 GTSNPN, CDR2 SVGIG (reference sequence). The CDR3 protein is CAWTQGWSGNTIYF. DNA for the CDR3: TGTGCCTGGACTCAGGGTTGGTCTGGAAACACCATATATTTT.

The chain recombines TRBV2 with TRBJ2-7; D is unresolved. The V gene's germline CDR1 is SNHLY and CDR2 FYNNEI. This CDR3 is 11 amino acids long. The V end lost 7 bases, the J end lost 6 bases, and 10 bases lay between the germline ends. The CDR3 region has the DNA TGTGCCAGCAACGGGCAGGTCGAGCAGTACTTC. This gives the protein CASNGQVEQYF.

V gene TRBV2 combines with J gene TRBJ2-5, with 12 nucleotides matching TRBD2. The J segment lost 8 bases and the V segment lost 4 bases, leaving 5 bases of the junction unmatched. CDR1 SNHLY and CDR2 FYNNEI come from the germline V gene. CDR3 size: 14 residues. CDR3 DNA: TGTGCCAGCAGTGTGACTAGCGGGAGAGAAACCCAGTACTTC. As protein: CASSVTSGRETQYF.

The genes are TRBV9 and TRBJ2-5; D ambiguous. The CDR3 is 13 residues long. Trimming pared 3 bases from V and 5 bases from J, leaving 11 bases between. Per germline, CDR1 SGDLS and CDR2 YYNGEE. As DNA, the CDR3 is TGTGCCAGCAGCGCCAGCCCCCAGGAGACCCAGTACTTC. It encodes CASSASPQETQYF. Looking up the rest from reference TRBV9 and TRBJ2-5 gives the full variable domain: DSGVTQTPKHLITATGQRVTLRCSPRSGDLSVYWYQQSLDQGLQFLIQYYNGEERAKGNILERFSAQQFPDLHSELNLSSLELGDSALYFCASSASPQETQYFGPGTRLLVL.

The CDR3 coding sequence is TGTGCCAGCAGCTCTCTTGGGTTGCCCCTCCACTTT. Protein: CASSSLGLPLHF. The V call is TRBV7-3, the J call TRBJ1-6; D is uncertain. The length of the CDR3 is 12 residues. The V end was cut by 4 bases, the J end by 13 bases, with 11 bases between. CDR1 SGHTA and CDR2 FQGTGA come from the germline V gene.

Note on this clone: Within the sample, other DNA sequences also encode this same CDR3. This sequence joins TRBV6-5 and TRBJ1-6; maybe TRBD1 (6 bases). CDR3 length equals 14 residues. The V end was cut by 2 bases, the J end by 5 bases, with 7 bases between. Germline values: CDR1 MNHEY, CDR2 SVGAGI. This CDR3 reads CASSYGQNNSPLHF. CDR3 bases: TGTGCCAGCAGTTACGGACAGAATAATTCACCCCTCCACTTT.

CDR3 DNA: TGTGCCAGCAGTTCTGTATCCGGGGTCTACGAGCAGTACTTC. Translated: CASSSVSGVYEQYF. The rearrangement uses TRBV6-5 and TRBJ2-7; D is possibly TRBD2 (5 bases). Germline loops: CDR1 MNHEY, CDR2 SVGAGI. This CDR3 is built from 14 residues. V lost 4 bases and J 3 bases, leaving 13 bases between the germline ends.

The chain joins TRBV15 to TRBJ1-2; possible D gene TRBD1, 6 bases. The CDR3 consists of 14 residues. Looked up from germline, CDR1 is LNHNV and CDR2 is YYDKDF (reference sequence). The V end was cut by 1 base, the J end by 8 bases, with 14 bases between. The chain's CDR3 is CATSRGTVSGGYTF. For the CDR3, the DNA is TGTGCCACCAGCAGAGGGACAGTCTCGGGCGGCTACACCTTC. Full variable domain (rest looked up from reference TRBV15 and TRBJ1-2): DAMVIQNPRYQVTQFGKPVTLSCSQTLNHNVMYWYQQKSSQAPKLLFHYYDKDFNNEADTPDNFQSRRPNTSFCFLDIRSPGLGDTAMYLCATSRGTVSGGYTFGSGTRLTVV.

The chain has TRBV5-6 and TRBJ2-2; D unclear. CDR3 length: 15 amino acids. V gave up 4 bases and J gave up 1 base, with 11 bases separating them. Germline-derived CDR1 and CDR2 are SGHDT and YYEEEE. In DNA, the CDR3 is TGTGCCAGCAGCCCCTCCCCCGTGAACACCGGGGAGCTGTTTTTT. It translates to CASSPSPVNTGELFF. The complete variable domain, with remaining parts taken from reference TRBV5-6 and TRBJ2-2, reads DAGVTQSPTHLIKTRGQQVTLRCSPKSGHDTVSWYQQALGQGPQFIFQYYEEEERQRGNFPDRFSGHQFPNYSSELNVNALLLGDSALYLCASSPSPVNTGELFFGEGSRLTVL.

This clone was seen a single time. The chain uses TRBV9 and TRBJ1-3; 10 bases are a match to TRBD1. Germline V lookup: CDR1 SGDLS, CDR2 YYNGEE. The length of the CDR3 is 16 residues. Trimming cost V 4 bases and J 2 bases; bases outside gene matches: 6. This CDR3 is CASSPPGTGAGNTIYF. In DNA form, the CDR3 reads TGTGCCAGCAGCCCCCCAGGGACAGGGGCTGGAAACACCATATATTTT. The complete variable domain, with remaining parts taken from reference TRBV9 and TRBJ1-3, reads DSGVTQTPKHLITATGQRVTLRCSPRSGDLSVYWYQQSLDQGLQFLIQYYNGEERAKGNILERFSAQQFPDLHSELNLSSLELGDSALYFCASSPPGTGAGNTIYFGEGSWLTVV.

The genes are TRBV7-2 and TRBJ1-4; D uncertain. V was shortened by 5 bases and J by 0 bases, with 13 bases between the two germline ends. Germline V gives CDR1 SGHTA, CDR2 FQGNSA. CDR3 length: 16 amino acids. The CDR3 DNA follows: TGTGCCAGCAGCCCAAAAAGAGGGCCAACTAATGAAAAACTGTTTTTT. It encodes CASSPKRGPTNEKLFF.

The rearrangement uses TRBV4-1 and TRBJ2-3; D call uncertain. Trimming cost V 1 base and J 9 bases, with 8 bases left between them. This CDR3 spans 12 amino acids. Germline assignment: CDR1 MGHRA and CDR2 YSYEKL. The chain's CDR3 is CASSQAGVTQYF. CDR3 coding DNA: TGCGCCAGCAGCCAAGCAGGAGTAACGCAGTATTTT.

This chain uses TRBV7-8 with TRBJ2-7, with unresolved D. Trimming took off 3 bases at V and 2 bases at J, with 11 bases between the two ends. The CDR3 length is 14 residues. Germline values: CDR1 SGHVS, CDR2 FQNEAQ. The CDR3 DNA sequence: TGTGCCAGCAGCTTCCGGTCGCTTCCCTACGAGCAGTACTTC. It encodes CASSFRSLPYEQYF.

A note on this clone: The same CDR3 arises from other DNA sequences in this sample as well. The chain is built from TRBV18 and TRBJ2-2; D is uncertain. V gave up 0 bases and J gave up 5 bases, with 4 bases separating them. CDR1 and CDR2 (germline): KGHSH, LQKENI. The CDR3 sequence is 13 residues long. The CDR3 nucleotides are TGTGCCAGCTCACCACCTTCAACCGGGGAGCTGTTTTTT. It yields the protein CASSPPSTGELFF.

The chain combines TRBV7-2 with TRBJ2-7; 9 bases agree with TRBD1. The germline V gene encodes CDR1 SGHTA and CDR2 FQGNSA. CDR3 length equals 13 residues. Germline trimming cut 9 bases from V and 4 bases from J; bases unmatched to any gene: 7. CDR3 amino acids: CASTTGGRYEQYF. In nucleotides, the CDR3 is TGTGCCAGTACCACAGGGGGCAGGTACGAGCAGTACTTC.